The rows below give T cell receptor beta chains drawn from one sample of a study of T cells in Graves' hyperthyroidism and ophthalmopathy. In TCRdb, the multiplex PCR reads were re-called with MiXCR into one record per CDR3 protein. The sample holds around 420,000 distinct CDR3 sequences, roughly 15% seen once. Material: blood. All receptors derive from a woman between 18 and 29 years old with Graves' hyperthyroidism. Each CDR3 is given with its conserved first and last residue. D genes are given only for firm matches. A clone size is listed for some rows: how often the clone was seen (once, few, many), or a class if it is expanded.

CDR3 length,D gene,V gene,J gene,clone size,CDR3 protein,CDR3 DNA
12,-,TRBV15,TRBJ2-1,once,CAASGDIDEQFF,TGTGCCGCCAGCGGAGATATCGATGAGCAGTTCTTC
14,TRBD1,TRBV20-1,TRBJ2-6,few,CSARTGAGANVLTF,TGCAGTGCCCGGACAGGGGCTGGGGCCAACGTCCTGACTTTC
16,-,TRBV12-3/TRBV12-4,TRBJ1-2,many,CASSPPPVVANYGYTF,TGTGCCAGCAGTCCACCCCCCGTTGTGGCTAACTATGGCTACACCTTC
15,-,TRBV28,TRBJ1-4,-,CASSFSGAEAEKLFF,TGTGCCAGCAGTTTCTCAGGGGCGGAAGCTGAAAAACTGTTTTTT
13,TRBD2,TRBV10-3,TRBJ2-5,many,CAAAREGPETQYF,TGTGCCGCGGCGCGGGAGGGCCCAGAGACCCAGTACTTC
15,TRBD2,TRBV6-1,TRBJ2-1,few,CASSLLAVSYNEQFF,TGTGCCAGCAGTTTACTAGCGGTCTCCTACAATGAGCAGTTCTTC
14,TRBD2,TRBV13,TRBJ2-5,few,CASSREGREETQYF,TGTGCCAGCAGCCGGGAGGGGAGGGAAGAGACCCAGTACTTC
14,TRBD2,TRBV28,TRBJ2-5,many,CASSWGGKRETQYF,TGTGCCAGCAGTTGGGGGGGGAAGCGAGAGACCCAGTACTTC
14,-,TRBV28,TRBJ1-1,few,CASTKPLGNTEAFF,TGTGCCAGCACAAAGCCCCTCGGGAACACTGAAGCTTTCTTT
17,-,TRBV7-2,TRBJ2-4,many,CASSLDRETGAKNIQYF,TGTGCCAGCAGCTTAGATAGGGAAACAGGTGCCAAAAACATTCAGTACTTC
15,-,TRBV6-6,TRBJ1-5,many,CASSYSSDSNQPQHF,TGTGCCAGCAGTTACTCGAGTGACAGCAATCAGCCCCAGCATTTT
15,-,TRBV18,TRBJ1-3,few,CASSPKQGSGNTIYF,TGTGCCAGCTCACCAAAGCAGGGCTCTGGAAACACCATATATTTT
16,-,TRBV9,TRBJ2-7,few,CASSVTWDSSGRQQYF,TGTGCCAGCAGCGTAACATGGGACTCCTCAGGTAGACAGCAGTACTTC
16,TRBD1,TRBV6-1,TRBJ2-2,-,CASSERLTGGTGELFF,TGTGCCAGCAGTGAAAGGTTGACAGGGGGCACCGGGGAGCTGTTTTTT
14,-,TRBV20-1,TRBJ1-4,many,CSASQTATNEKLFF,TGCAGTGCTAGTCAAACAGCAACTAATGAAAAACTGTTTTTT